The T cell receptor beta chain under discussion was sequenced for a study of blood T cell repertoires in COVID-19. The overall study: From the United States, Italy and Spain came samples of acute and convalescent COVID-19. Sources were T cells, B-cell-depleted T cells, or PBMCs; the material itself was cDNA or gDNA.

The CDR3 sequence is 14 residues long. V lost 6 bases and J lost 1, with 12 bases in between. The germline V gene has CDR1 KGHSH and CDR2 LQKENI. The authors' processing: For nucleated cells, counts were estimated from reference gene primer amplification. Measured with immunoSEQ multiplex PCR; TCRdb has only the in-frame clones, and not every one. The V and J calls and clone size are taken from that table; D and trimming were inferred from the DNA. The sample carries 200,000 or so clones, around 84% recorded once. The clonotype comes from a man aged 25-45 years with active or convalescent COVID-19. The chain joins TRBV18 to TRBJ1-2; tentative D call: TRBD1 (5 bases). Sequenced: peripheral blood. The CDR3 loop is CASSPGRDNYGYTF. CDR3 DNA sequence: TGTGCCAGCTCTCCTGGCAGGGATAACTATGGCTACACCTTC.